These T cell receptor beta chains were read from a single sample in a study of T cells in Graves' hyperthyroidism and ophthalmopathy. TCRdb reprocessed the multiplex PCR reads via MiXCR and lists one record per CDR3 protein. Altogether about 49,000 distinct CDR3 sequences are present, roughly 51% being singletons, with the ten largest covering about 35%. The sequenced sample was peripheral blood or thyroid tissue (not recorded which). The receptor source for this set is a man aged 18 to 30 with Graves' hyperthyroidism. Both conserved end residues are part of each CDR3. D genes are given only for firm matches. Some rows mark clone size as missing; the rest say once, few, many or name a class of expanded clone.

cdr3_nt cdr3_aa v_call clone_size d_call j_call
TGTGCCAGCAGTGAATCGGGCCCCCTCCTAACTGAAGCTTTCTTT CASSESGPLLTEAFF TRBV25-1 NA NA TRBJ1-1
TGCAGCGCACTGTCTAAGACCTACGAGCAGTACTTC CSALSKTYEQYF TRBV29-1 NA NA TRBJ2-7
TGTGCCAGCAGTGTCGCAGGCCTTGGGAATTCACCCCTCCACTTT CASSVAGLGNSPLHF TRBV25-1 NA NA TRBJ1-6
TGTGCCAGTAGTATAGGACATGGGGCCAACGTCCTGACTTTC CASSIGHGANVLTF TRBV19 NA NA TRBJ2-6
TGTGCCATCAGTGAGTCGGGGGCACCCAATCAGCCCCAGCATTTT CAISESGAPNQPQHF TRBV10-3 NA NA TRBJ1-5
TGTGCCAGCAGTGAAGCTTATAGCAATCAGCCCCAGCATTTT CASSEAYSNQPQHF TRBV6-1 many NA TRBJ1-5
TGTGCCAGCAGCCGGGAGCGGAGTGATTCTGAAGCTTTCTTT CASSRERSDSEAFF TRBV2 many NA TRBJ1-1
TGTGCCAGCATAACAGGGGCACTTGGGGCCAACGTCCTGACTTTC CASITGALGANVLTF TRBV6-2/TRBV6-3 many TRBD1 TRBJ2-6
TGTGCCAGCAGCCTAGCGGGGGGGGCAGATACGCAGTATTTT CASSLAGGADTQYF TRBV7-8 NA TRBD2 TRBJ2-3
TGCAGTGCTAGTGGGACAGCTAACTATGGCTACACCTTC CSASGTANYGYTF TRBV20-1 NA TRBD1 TRBJ1-2
TGTGCCAGCTCACCAGGTTCGGGAAATCAGCCCCAGCATTTT CASSPGSGNQPQHF TRBV18 many NA TRBJ1-5
TGTGCCAGCAGCGCAGCCACACTTGGGGCCAACGTCCTGACTTTC CASSAATLGANVLTF TRBV7-2 NA NA TRBJ2-6
TGTGCCAGCAGCCCTGGGAGCGGTAGCTCCTACGAGCAGTACTTC CASSPGSGSSYEQYF TRBV2 many NA TRBJ2-7
TGCGCCAGCAGCCACCAAGGACAGGCCGAGGGAGCTTTCTTT CASSHQGQAEGAFF TRBV4-1 many TRBD1 TRBJ1-1
TGTGCCATCAGTGACACGAACACTGAAGCTTTCTTT CAISDTNTEAFF TRBV10-3 few NA TRBJ1-1
TGTGCCAGCAGCACCCCAGCCGAGGAGGGGGAGACCCAGTACTTC CASSTPAEEGETQYF TRBV7-9 NA NA TRBJ2-5
TGTGCCAGCAGCTTACACAACGGAAACACCATATATTTT CASSLHNGNTIYF TRBV7-2 medium-sized NA TRBJ1-3
TGTGCCAGCAGCGTAGCAGGGGCCGGTGGCTACACCTTC CASSVAGAGGYTF TRBV9 many NA TRBJ1-2
TGTGCCAGCAGCTTGCGACAGGGTTTCTACGAGCAGTACTTC CASSLRQGFYEQYF TRBV5-6 many TRBD1 TRBJ2-7
TGCGCCAGCAGCTTGGGAGCAGGGTTGGCTTCGAAGCATGAAAAACTGTCTTTT CASSLGAGLASKHEKLSF TRBV5-1 once NA TRBJ1-4
TGTGCCAGCAGTCGTCCTGTCGGCTACACCTTC CASSRPVGYTF TRBV7-9 NA NA TRBJ1-2
TGCGCCGGCAGCCCCCCCGGGTGGGGACTACGAGAGACCCAGTACTTC CAGSPPGWGLRETQYF TRBV7-2 once TRBD2 TRBJ2-5
TGTGCTAGCAGCCCAGAGATCGGGGCCGGGGAGCTGTTTTTT CASSPEIGAGELFF TRBV7-7 NA NA TRBJ2-2
TGCAGTGCTAGGTCCCGCTACGAGCAGTACTTC CSARSRYEQYF TRBV20-1 NA NA TRBJ2-7
TGTGTCGGCGTTAAGGCGTGGGATGGCTACACCTTC CVGVKAWDGYTF TRBV2 NA NA TRBJ1-2
TGTGCCAGCAGCTCCGGTCCTCCCGGGGAGCTGTTTTTT CASSSGPPGELFF TRBV7-9 NA NA TRBJ2-2
TGTGCCATCAGTGATGAGGGGGCCGGGGCCAACGTCCTGACTTTC CAISDEGAGANVLTF TRBV10-3 few TRBD1 TRBJ2-6
TGCGCCAGCAGCCAAGATCCGAGACAGAGCACCATATATTTT CASSQDPRQSTIYF TRBV4-1 NA NA TRBJ1-3
TGCAGTGCTAGAGAAGGCGACAGGGGAACCTTC CSAREGDRGTF TRBV20-1 many TRBD1 TRBJ1-2
TGTGCCAGCTCACCAGTCAGGGGGCCTTCAGGGGCCAACGTCCTGACTTTC CASSPVRGPSGANVLTF TRBV18 NA TRBD1 TRBJ2-6
TGTGCCAGCAGCTTAGCGGCAGGGGGCTATGGCTACACCTTC CASSLAAGGYGYTF TRBV19 NA TRBD1 TRBJ1-2
TGCGCCAGCAGCTCACGACAGGGGGACACTGAAGCTTTCTTT CASSSRQGDTEAFF TRBV5-1 NA TRBD1 TRBJ1-1
TGTGCCAGCAGTTACAGCGGAGGGGACACTGAAGCTTTCTTT CASSYSGGDTEAFF TRBV7-8 NA NA TRBJ1-1
TGTGCCATCAGTGAGTGGGGGACAGGGACTCAGCCCCAGCATTTT CAISEWGTGTQPQHF TRBV10-3 NA TRBD1 TRBJ1-5
TGTGCCAGCAGCCCCGGACAGGGGTGGAAGGAGACCCAGTACTTC CASSPGQGWKETQYF TRBV11-2 many TRBD1 TRBJ2-5